These 13 T cell receptor beta chains were sequenced from one sample in a study of cytomegalovirus exposure and HLA in healthy donors. Primers included in the PCR were 60 Vbeta and 13 Jbeta primers. Sequencing used immunoSEQ multiplex PCR; TCRdb keeps in-frame clones, though not all of them. The sample lists fewer than 200,000 clones; 80% were seen once. Sequencing used PBMCs. These receptors were obtained from a man younger than 40 in good health and CMV-seronegative.

The chain couples TRBV18 to TRBJ1-5; 7 bases align to TRBD1. Germline CDR1 KGHSH, CDR2 LQKENI. This CDR3 has 16 residues. The V and J ends lost 3 bases and 3 bases, in that order; junction bases with no gene match: 8. This CDR3 reads CASSPAGQVYNQPQHF. Written as DNA, the CDR3 is TGTGCCAGCTCACCGGCCGGACAGGTGTACAATCAGCCCCAGCATTTT.

This clone was detected only a few times. This chain connects TRBV29-1 to TRBJ1-2, with D possibly being TRBD1 (6 bases). Germline V gene sequence: CDR1 SQVTM, CDR2 ANQGSEA. V lost 7 bases and J lost 9, with 21 bases in between. CDR3 length equals 13 residues. The CDR3 here is CSAGGGAGESYTF. Written as DNA, the CDR3 is TGCAGCGCCGGTGGGGGGGCAGGGGAGAGCTACACCTTC. Filled out from reference TRBV29-1 and TRBJ1-2, the complete variable domain reads SAVISQKPSRDICQRGTSLTIQCQVDSQVTMMFWYRQQPGQSLTLIATANQGSEATYESGFVIDKFPISRPNLTFSTLTVSNMSPEDSSIYLCSAGGGAGESYTFGSGTRLTVV.

V is TRBV5-4 and J is TRBJ2-7; 8 bases are a match to TRBD1. Losses at the gene ends were 2 bases for V and 4 bases for J; bases not matched to a gene: 8. CDR1 and CDR2 (germline): SGHNT, YYREEE (reference sequence). CDR3 length equals 15 residues. CDR3 nucleotide sequence: TGTGCCAGCAGCTTATCAACAGGGGGAGCGTACGAGCAGTACTTC. Amino acids: CASSLSTGGAYEQYF.

V and J are TRBV2 and TRBJ2-5; perhaps TRBD2 as D (5 bases). V was trimmed by 5 bases and J by 4 bases, leaving 11 bases between them. Looked up from germline, CDR1 is SNHLY and CDR2 is FYNNEI. The CDR3 sequence is 13 residues long. The DNA for the CDR3 is TGTGCCAGCAGTACTAGTAGTGGAGAGACCCAGTACTTC. It encodes CASSTSSGETQYF.

V is TRBV27 and J is TRBJ2-3; D possibly corresponds to TRBD2 (6 bases). V lost 5 bases, J lost 1 base, and 16 bases lay in between. The CDR3 consists of 16 residues. Germline V gene lookup returns CDR1 MNHEY and CDR2 SMNVEV (reference sequence). CDR3 bases: TGTGCCAGCAGTGCCCGGGGGACCATTGGCACAGATACGCAGTATTTT. Its translation: CASSARGTIGTDTQYF.

The chain links TRBV25-1 to TRBJ2-7, with 7 bases lining up with TRBD1. Germline loops: CDR1 MGHDK, CDR2 SYGVNS. Unmatched junction bases numbered 6, after V lost 4 bases and J lost 0 bases. CDR3 size: 15 residues. The CDR3 nucleotides read TGTGCCAGCAGTGTAAGGGGGCTCAGCTCCTACGAGCAGTACTTC. Its translation is CASSVRGLSSYEQYF.

V and J are TRBV4-2 and TRBJ2-1, with 10 nucleotides matching TRBD2. Germline CDR1 and CDR2: LGHNA and YNFKEQ. With 0 bases clipped from V and 7 bases from J, the junction kept 9 bases outside the gene matches. CDR3 length: 17 residues. The CDR3 coding sequence is TGTGCCAGCAGCCAAGATCCCAGCGGGAGGGCCTTTAATGAGCAGTTCTTC. Its protein product is CASSQDPSGRAFNEQFF.

The chain uses TRBV7-9 and TRBJ1-1, with D possibly TRBD1 on 5 matching bases. This CDR3 contains 12 residues. The V gene lost 2 bases and the J gene lost 6 bases, with 7 bases spanning the gap. Germline V gene sequence: CDR1 SEHNR, CDR2 FQNEAQ (reference sequence). The CDR3 nucleotides are TGTGCCAGCAGCTTAACGGGGGCTGAAGCTTTCTTT. Its translation is CASSLTGAEAFF.

The CDR3 is CASSFGRGGGETQYF. As DNA, the CDR3 is TGTGCCAGCAGCTTTGGGCGGGGGGGTGGAGAGACCCAGTACTTC. The V and J genes are TRBV5-6 and TRBJ2-5; TRBD2 matches 9 bases. CDR1 SGHDT and CDR2 YYEEEE come from the germline V gene. With 2 bases clipped from V and 4 bases from J, the junction kept 6 bases outside the gene matches. CDR3 length equals 15 residues.

The V and J genes are TRBV28 and TRBJ1-2; 7 bases line up with TRBD1. Germline loops: CDR1 MDHEN, CDR2 SYDVKM. The CDR3 has 13 residues. V shed 5 bases and J 4 bases; nucleotides not matched to a gene: 4. CDR3 sequence reads: CASSAQGVYGYTF. CDR3 DNA: TGTGCCAGCAGTGCGCAGGGGGTCTATGGCTACACCTTC.

The table lists this clone with a count of one. The genes are TRBV6-6 and TRBJ2-7; maybe TRBD1 (6 bases). This CDR3 contains 13 residues. The V end lost 6 bases, the J end lost 3 bases, and 12 bases lay between the germline ends. CDR1 MNHNY and CDR2 SVGAGI come from the germline V gene (reference sequence). The CDR3 spells CASSSTGFYEQYF. The CDR3 nucleotides are TGTGCCAGCAGCAGCACAGGGTTCTACGAGCAGTACTTC.

This clone was seen more than once but under ten times. This chain joins TRBV28 and TRBJ2-7; TRBD2 matches 8 bases. Germline V gives CDR1 MDHEN, CDR2 SYDVKM. The CDR3 totals 18 residues. V lost 2 bases to trimming and J lost 1 base; unmatched junction nucleotides: 13. The CDR3 bases are TGTGCCAGCAGTTTAAGGTGGGGAGGACTAGCCGCTTCCTACGAGCAGTACTTC. Translating it yields CASSLRWGGLAASYEQYF.

This chain joins TRBV18 and TRBJ2-7; a possible D gene is TRBD1 (6 bases). Germline V CDR1 and CDR2: KGHSH, LQKENI. V lost 6 bases to trimming and J lost 1 base, with 10 bases between them. There are 13 residues in the CDR3. The CDR3 reads CASSHRESYEQYF. The CDR3 region has the DNA TGTGCCAGCTCCCACAGGGAGTCCTACGAGCAGTACTTC. Based on the CDR3 plus reference TRBV18 and TRBJ2-7, the full variable domain is NAGVMQNPRHLVRRRGQEARLRCSPMKGHSHVYWYRQLPEEGLKFMVYLQKENIIDESGMPKERFSAEFPKEGPSILRIQQVVRGDSAAYFCASSHRESYEQYFGPGTRLTVT.